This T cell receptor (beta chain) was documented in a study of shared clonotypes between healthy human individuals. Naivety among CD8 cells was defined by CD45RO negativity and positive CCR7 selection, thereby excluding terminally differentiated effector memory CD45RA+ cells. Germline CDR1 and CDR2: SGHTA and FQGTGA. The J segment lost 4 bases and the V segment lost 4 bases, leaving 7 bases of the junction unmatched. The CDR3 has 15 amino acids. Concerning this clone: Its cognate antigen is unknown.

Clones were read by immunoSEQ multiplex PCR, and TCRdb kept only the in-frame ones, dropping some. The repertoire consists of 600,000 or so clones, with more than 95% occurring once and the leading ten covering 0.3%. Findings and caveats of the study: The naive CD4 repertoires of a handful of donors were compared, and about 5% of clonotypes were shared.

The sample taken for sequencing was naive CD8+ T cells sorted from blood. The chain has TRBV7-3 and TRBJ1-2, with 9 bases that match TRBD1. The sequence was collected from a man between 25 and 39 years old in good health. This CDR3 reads CASSSGTGSVYGYTF. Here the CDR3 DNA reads TGTGCCAGCAGCTCCGGGACAGGGTCGGTCTATGGCTACACCTTC.